This T cell receptor (beta chain) derives from a study of monozygotic twins with inflammatory bowel disease. Broader study findings: IBD patients exhibited fewer clonotypes shared with other individuals than healthy twins, particularly with disease activity. IBD patients showed reduced TCRbeta diversity (inverse Simpson) versus healthy co-twins.

Remarks on this clonotype: Its antigen is as yet unknown.

TCRdb reanalyzed the 5' RACE reads, giving one entry per CDR3 protein sequence and no DNA. This sample's table has approximately 340,000 distinct CDR3 sequences. The sequenced sample was blood. The sequence was collected from a human donor with ulcerative colitis or Crohn's disease, or a healthy co-twin of an affected twin (not recorded which).

The CDR3 spells CASSPPTGWNTEAFF. The chain carries TRBV19 and TRBJ1-1; with no DNA, the TCRdb D assignment of TRBD1 cannot be verified. Germline CDR1 and CDR2: LNHDA and SQIVND (reference sequence). The CDR3 spans 15 residues.